This entry lists 25 T cell receptor beta chains sequenced from one sample in a study of shared clonotypes between healthy human individuals. Measured with immunoSEQ multiplex PCR; TCRdb has only the in-frame clones, and not every one. Among approximately 2.5 million clones listed, more than 85% were seen once. The sequencing sample was made of naive CD4+ T cells from PBMCs. Described subset: CD45RA+ positively selected. All receptors derive from a man aged 18 to 29 in good health. Some clones in this sample may be carry-over from other donors' samples.

This chain uses TRBV4-1 with TRBJ1-1; perhaps TRBD1 as D (5 bases). Germline V gives CDR1 MGHRA, CDR2 YSYEKL. The ends were cut back, 5 bases at V and 3 bases at J, with 19 bases in the middle. The CDR3 is made up of 16 amino acids. CDR3 sequence: CASSARKRGAYTEAFF. CDR3 in DNA: TGCGCCAGCAGCGCCAGGAAGAGGGGCGCGTACACTGAAGCTTTCTTT.

The rearrangement joins TRBV28 to TRBJ2-7, with unresolved D. CDR3 length: 12 residues. The V and J ends lost 3 bases and 3 bases respectively, with 6 bases between them. The germline gives CDR1 MDHEN, CDR2 SYDVKM. The CDR3 reads CASSFRYYEQYF. DNA for the CDR3: TGTGCCAGCAGTTTTCGCTACTACGAGCAGTACTTC. The full variable domain, with the rest looked up from reference TRBV28 and TRBJ2-7, is DVKVTQSSRYLVKRTGEKVFLECVQDMDHENMFWYRQDPGLGLRLIYFSYDVKMKEKGDIPEGYSVSREKKERFSLILESASTNQTSMYLCASSFRYYEQYFGPGTRLTVT.

The CDR3 DNA reads TGTGCCAGTAGTATAGCAGGGAGCGAGCAGTACTTC. This translates into CASSIAGSEQYF. V usage is TRBV19 and J usage is TRBJ2-7; D is tentatively TRBD1 or TRBD2 (5 bases each). Trimming took 1 base from V and 6 from J, leaving 7 bases between them. The CDR3 sequence is 12 residues long. Germline V gene data show CDR1 as LNHDA and CDR2 as SQIVND (reference sequence). Variable domain in full (rest from reference TRBV19 and TRBJ2-7): DGGITQSPKYLFRKEGQNVTLSCEQNLNHDAMYWYRQDPGQGLRLIYYSQIVNDFQKGDIAEGYSVSREKKESFPLTVTSAQKNPTAFYLCASSIAGSEQYFGPGTRLTVT.

This chain connects TRBV9 to TRBJ2-1; D is uncertain. V was trimmed by 4 bases and J by 2 bases, leaving 13 bases between them. The V gene's germline CDR1 is SGDLS and CDR2 YYNGEE. This CDR3 is built from 15 residues. The CDR3 sequence is CASSIRLGTYNEQFF. CDR3 nucleotide sequence: TGTGCCAGCAGCATCCGCCTGGGGACCTACAATGAGCAGTTCTTC.

This chain links TRBV6-5 with TRBJ2-1, with TRBD2 identical over 7 bases. The CDR3 length is 14 residues. Losses at the gene ends were 4 bases for V and 5 bases for J; bases not matched to a gene: 5. Germline V gene sequence: CDR1 MNHEY, CDR2 SVGAGI. The CDR3 coding sequence is TGTGCCAGCAGTTTCAAGCGGGATAACAATGAGCAGTTCTTC. This codes for CASSFKRDNNEQFF.

About this clone itself: This sample also contains other DNA sequences that code for the same CDR3. The CDR3 nucleotides are TGTGCCAGCTCACCCGGACAGGGGAACACCGGGGAGCTGTTTTTT. It translates to CASSPGQGNTGELFF. V usage is TRBV18 and J usage is TRBJ2-2, with TRBD1 matching over 8 bases. Germline lookup yields CDR1 KGHSH and CDR2 LQKENI. The CDR3 runs 15 residues. Trimming at V came to 3 bases and at J to 1 base, leaving 1 base not matched to a gene.

CDR3 in DNA: TGTGCCAGCTCACCACGGACAGGGAATCGCTACGAGCAGTACTTC. Its protein is CASSPRTGNRYEQYF. This chain joins TRBV18 and TRBJ2-7, with 8 bases aligning to TRBD1. CDR1 and CDR2 from the germline V gene are KGHSH and LQKENI. V was clipped by 1 base and J by 3 bases; unmatched bases: 5. There are 15 residues in the CDR3.

The CDR3 loop reads CASPLHGGTEAFF. CDR3 bases: TGTGCCAGCCCCCTCCACGGGGGCACTGAAGCTTTCTTT. This rearrangement joins TRBV6-1 to TRBJ1-1, with a tentative D call TRBD1 (5 bases). CDR1 is MNHNS and CDR2 is SASEGT in the germline V gene. There are 13 residues in the CDR3. V lost 8 bases, J lost 4 bases, and 14 bases lay in between.

The chain uses TRBV5-4 and TRBJ2-2; no definite D call. The CDR3 spans 15 residues. CDR1 is SGHNT and CDR2 is YYREEE in the germline V gene (reference sequence). Trimming removed 1 base from V and 1 base from J, with 8 bases in between. CDR3 loop: CASSLKNKNTGELFF. For the CDR3, the DNA is TGTGCCAGCAGCTTGAAAAACAAGAACACCGGGGAGCTGTTTTTT.

The chain is built from TRBV6-5 and TRBJ1-1; 7 nucleotides agree with TRBD1. V shed 7 bases, J shed 1 base, and the junction held 3 bases outside the gene matches. The CDR3 runs 13 residues. Germline V gives CDR1 MNHEY, CDR2 SVGAGI. The CDR3 nucleotides read TGTGCCAGCATTAAGGGGGCGAACACTGAAGCTTTCTTT. It specifies CASIKGANTEAFF.

For this clone: This CDR3 is also generated by other DNA sequences in the sample. V is TRBV7-8 and J is TRBJ2-7; no clear D gene. The germline V and J ends were trimmed by 2 bases and 3 bases, with 2 bases remaining between them. This CDR3 is 11 amino acids long. CDR1 and CDR2 from the germline V gene are SGHVS and FQNEAQ. The DNA of the CDR3 is TGTGCCAGCAGCTTAATCTACGAGCAGTACTTC. Amino acids: CASSLIYEQYF.

The chain carries TRBV4-3 and TRBJ1-2; weak D call: TRBD1 (6 bases). From germline, CDR1 is LGHNA and CDR2 YSLEER. V shed 0 bases and J shed 4 bases, with 9 bases lying between them. This CDR3 is 14 amino acids long. This chain's CDR3 is CASSQDRGAYGYTF. CDR3 coding DNA: TGCGCCAGCAGCCAAGATCGGGGGGCCTATGGCTACACCTTC.

The CDR3 protein is CASSFLGGLVGPSSYNEQFF. Written as DNA, the CDR3 is TGTGCCAGCAGTTTCCTGGGGGGACTAGTCGGGCCAAGCTCCTACAATGAGCAGTTCTTC. J is TRBJ2-1 and V is TRBV28; 8 bases are a match to TRBD2. The CDR3 runs to 20 residues. CDR1 and CDR2 from the germline V gene are MDHEN and SYDVKM. After removal of 3 bases from V and 0 bases from J, the junction contained 16 bases not matched to a gene.

V is TRBV28 and J is TRBJ2-7, with 11 bases lining up with TRBD1. The J segment lost 2 bases and the V segment lost 10 bases, leaving 13 bases of the junction unmatched. CDR1 is MDHEN, CDR2 SYDVKM, per germline. This CDR3 has 16 amino acids. The CDR3 reads CATRTGGTTQTYEQYF. CDR3 in DNA: TGTGCCACCAGGACAGGGGGCACAACTCAAACCTACGAGCAGTACTTC.

V and J are TRBV28 and TRBJ2-1; TRBD1 matches 8 bases. The CDR3 extends over 11 amino acids. The J segment lost 8 bases and the V segment lost 10 bases, leaving 4 bases of the junction unmatched. The germline V gene has CDR1 MDHEN and CDR2 SYDVKM. The DNA for the CDR3 is TGTGCCACGCAGGGGGCCGATGAGCAGTTCTTC. The encoded protein is CATQGADEQFF. The whole variable domain, filled in from reference TRBV28 and TRBJ2-1, reads DVKVTQSSRYLVKRTGEKVFLECVQDMDHENMFWYRQDPGLGLRLIYFSYDVKMKEKGDIPEGYSVSREKKERFSLILESASTNQTSMYLCATQGADEQFFGPGTRLTVL.

The chain joins TRBV6-5 to TRBJ2-7; 8 bases are a match to TRBD2. The germline V gene encodes CDR1 MNHEY and CDR2 SVGAGI. This CDR3 contains 14 residues. V was clipped by 7 bases and J by 0 bases; unmatched bases: 5. The CDR3 DNA sequence: TGTGCCAGCATCGGGGCGGGAGGCTCCTACGAGCAGTACTTC. Translating it yields CASIGAGGSYEQYF.

This clone was found once. The CDR3 coding sequence is TGTGCCAGCGGGACAGGGGAGTCCTACGAGCAGTACTTC. This codes for CASGTGESYEQYF. The chain combines TRBV28 with TRBJ2-5, with TRBD1 identical over 10 bases. Matching the DNA end better, TRBJ2-7 makes the J call doubtful. The CDR3 is 13 amino acids. Germline assignment: CDR1 MDHEN and CDR2 SYDVKM.

The chain couples TRBV28 to TRBJ2-1; 8 bases fit TRBD1. Germline lookup yields CDR1 MDHEN and CDR2 SYDVKM. CDR3 size: 15 residues. V lost 10 bases to trimming and J lost 2 bases; unmatched junction nucleotides: 10. The CDR3 DNA reads TGTGCCACCTCGCCAGCAGGGGGCCCCTACAATGAGCAGTTCTTC. Its protein product is CATSPAGGPYNEQFF.

J is TRBJ1-3 and V is TRBV30; D gene ambiguous. This CDR3 is 16 amino acids long. V was pared by 1 base and J by 0 bases, with 13 bases between. From germline, CDR1 is GTSNPN and CDR2 SVGIG (reference sequence). In nucleotides, the CDR3 is TGTGCCTGGAGTGGCCCCTTGAAGTACTCTGGAAACACCATATATTTT. Its translation: CAWSGPLKYSGNTIYF.

The rearrangement uses TRBV7-9 and TRBJ2-2, with 9 nucleotides matching TRBD2. This CDR3 has 16 amino acids. Germline trimming cut 5 bases from V and 7 bases from J; bases unmatched to any gene: 11. Germline V gene lookup returns CDR1 SEHNR and CDR2 FQNEAQ (reference sequence). The CDR3 loop reads CASSPWVAGVNGELFF. CDR3 nucleotides: TGTGCCAGCAGCCCATGGGTAGCGGGAGTGAACGGGGAGCTGTTTTTT.

The chain joins TRBV28 to TRBJ1-2; D gene ambiguous. The germline CDR1 and CDR2 sequences are MDHEN and SYDVKM. The germline V and J ends were trimmed by 6 bases and 8 bases, with 19 bases remaining between them. This CDR3 spans 14 amino acids. CDR3 DNA sequence: TGTGCCAGCAGCTACGGACGAAACTCCCTAGGCTACACCTTC. This codes for CASSYGRNSLGYTF.

The chain uses TRBV2 and TRBJ1-2, with 10 positions matching TRBD1. The V gene end was trimmed by 7 bases and the J gene end by 1 base; junction bases not matched to a gene: 9. Germline V gene sequence: CDR1 SNHLY, CDR2 FYNNEI. The CDR3 is made up of 16 amino acids. CDR3 residues: CASTGTGATFNYGYTF. The DNA of the CDR3 is TGTGCCAGCACCGGGACAGGGGCGACTTTTAACTATGGCTACACCTTC.

The V and J genes are TRBV5-4 and TRBJ1-2; D is unclear. CDR1 SGHNT and CDR2 YYREEE come from the germline V gene (reference sequence). The V end lost 0 bases, the J end lost 7 bases, and 13 bases lay between the germline ends. This CDR3 region has 14 residues. DNA of the CDR3: TGTGCCAGCAGCTTGGTGTCAGCCTCCAGTGGCTACACCTTC. Translated: CASSLVSASSGYTF.

This clone appeared a single time. J is TRBJ2-7 and V is TRBV10-3, with 8 bases aligning to TRBD2. J was trimmed by 5 bases and V by 6 bases; bases with no gene match: 15. CDR3 length: 16 amino acids. Per germline, CDR1 ENHRY and CDR2 SYGVKD. Here the CDR3 reads CAIRGSGSVYRDEQYF. The CDR3 nucleotides are TGTGCCATCAGGGGCAGCGGGAGCGTTTATAGGGACGAGCAGTACTTC.

Written as DNA, the CDR3 is TGTGCCACCGCCGAAAATAGCAATCAGCCCCAGCATTTT. Amino acid sequence: CATAENSNQPQHF. The chain couples TRBV15 to TRBJ1-5, with no clear D. The germline gives CDR1 LNHNV, CDR2 YYDKDF (reference sequence). The CDR3 has 13 residues. V was shortened by 8 bases and J by 0 bases, with 8 bases between the two germline ends.